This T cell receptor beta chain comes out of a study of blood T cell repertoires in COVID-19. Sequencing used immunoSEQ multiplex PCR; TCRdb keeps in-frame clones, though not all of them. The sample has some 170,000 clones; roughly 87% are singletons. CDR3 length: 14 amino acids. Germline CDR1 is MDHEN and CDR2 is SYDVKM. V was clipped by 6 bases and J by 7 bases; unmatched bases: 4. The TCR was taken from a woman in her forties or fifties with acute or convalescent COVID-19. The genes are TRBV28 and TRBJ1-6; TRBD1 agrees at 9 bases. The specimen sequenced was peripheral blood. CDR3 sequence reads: CASSIGQGNSPLHF. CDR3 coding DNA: TGTGCCAGCAGCATTGGACAGGGGAATTCACCCCTCCACTTT.